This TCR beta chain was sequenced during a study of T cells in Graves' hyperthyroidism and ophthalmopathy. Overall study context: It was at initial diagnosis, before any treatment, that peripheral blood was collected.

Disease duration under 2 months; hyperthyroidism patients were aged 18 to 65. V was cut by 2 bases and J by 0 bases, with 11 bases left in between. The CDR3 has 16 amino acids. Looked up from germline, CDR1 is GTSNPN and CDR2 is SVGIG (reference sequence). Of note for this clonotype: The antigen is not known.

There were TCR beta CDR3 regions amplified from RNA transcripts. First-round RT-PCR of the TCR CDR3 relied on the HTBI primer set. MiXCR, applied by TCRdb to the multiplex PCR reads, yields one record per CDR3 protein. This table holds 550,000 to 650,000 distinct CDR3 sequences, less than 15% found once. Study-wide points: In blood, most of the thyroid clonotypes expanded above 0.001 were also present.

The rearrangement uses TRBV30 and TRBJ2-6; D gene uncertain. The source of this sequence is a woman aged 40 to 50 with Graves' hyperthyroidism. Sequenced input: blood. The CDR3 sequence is CAWSSWGSSGANVLTF. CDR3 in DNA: TGTGCCTGGAGTAGCTGGGGAAGCTCTGGGGCCAACGTCCTGACTTTC.